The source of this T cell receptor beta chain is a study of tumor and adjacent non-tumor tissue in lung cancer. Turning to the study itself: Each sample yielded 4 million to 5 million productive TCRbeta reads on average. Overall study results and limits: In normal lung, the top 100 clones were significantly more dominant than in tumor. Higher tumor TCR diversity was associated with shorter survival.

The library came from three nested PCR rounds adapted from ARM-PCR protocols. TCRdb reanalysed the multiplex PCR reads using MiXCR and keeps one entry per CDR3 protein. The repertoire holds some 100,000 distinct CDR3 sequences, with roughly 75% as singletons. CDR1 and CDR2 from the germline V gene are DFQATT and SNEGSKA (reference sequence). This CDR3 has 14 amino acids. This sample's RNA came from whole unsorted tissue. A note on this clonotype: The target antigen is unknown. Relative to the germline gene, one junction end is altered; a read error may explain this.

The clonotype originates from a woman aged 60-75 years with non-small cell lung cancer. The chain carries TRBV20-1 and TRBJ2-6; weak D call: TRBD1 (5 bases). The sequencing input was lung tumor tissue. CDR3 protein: CSVNRDSGADVMTF. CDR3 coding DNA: TGCAGTGTCAACAGAGACTCTGGGGCCGACGTCATGACTTTC.